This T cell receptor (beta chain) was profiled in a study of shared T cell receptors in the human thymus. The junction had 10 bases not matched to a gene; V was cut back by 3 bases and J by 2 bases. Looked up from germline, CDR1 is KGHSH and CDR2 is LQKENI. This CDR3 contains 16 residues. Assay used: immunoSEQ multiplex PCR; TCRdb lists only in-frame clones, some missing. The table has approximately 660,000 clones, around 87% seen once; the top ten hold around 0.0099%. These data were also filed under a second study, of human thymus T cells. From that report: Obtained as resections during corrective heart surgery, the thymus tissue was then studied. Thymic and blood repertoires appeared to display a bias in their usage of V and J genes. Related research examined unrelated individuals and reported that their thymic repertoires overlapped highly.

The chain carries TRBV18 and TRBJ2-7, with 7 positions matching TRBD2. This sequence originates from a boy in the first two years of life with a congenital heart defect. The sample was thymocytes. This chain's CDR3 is CASSPRREREAYEQYF. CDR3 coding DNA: TGTGCCAGCTCACCGCGTAGGGAGCGGGAAGCCTACGAGCAGTACTTC.